This TCR beta chain was observed in a study of cytomegalovirus exposure and HLA in healthy donors (dated by TCRdb to about 2017). With respect to the entire study: In an earlier analysis of 587 of the donors, 250 to 300 Gb of sequence data and 117 million unique TCR beta sequences from some 170 million T cells were reported. An early release that covered fewer than 750 HLA-typed donors contained around 300 gigabases of sequencing data and roughly 84 million unique TCR sequences. Among the roughly 370 genotyped donors, 75% to 90% belonged to the genetic ancestry cluster associated with self-reported Caucasian donors. The study aimed to test whether signatures of past pathogen exposure could be identified by cataloging public T cell receptors. The study profiled the T cell repertoires of 550 to 700 subjects by immunosequencing and related them to cytomegalovirus serostatus. In addition to the first cohort of roughly 670 subjects, a separate validation cohort of under 150 different subjects was used. To predict cytomegalovirus infection status, the study combined high-throughput TCR immunosequencing, statistical association of individual TCRs with disease status, and machine learning. A later analysis re-analyzed previously published TCR beta repertoires from 500 to 700 donors and added high-resolution HLA genotyping to study TCR occurrence patterns. Rather than drawing on any new phenotypic data, the later analysis identified candidate immune exposures from TCR beta sequences and the way those sequences occurred across donors. In an earlier analysis of 500 to 650 of the donors, high-throughput TCR beta sequencing was used to judge whether each TCR beta V gene segment behaved as functional or pseudogenic. Alongside the repertoire data, information on donor age, sex, ethnicity and CMV serostatus was compiled. Genome-wide SNP genotypes for about 65% of the 666 donors were used in a later genetic analysis, which treated that subset as a discovery cohort. Every repertoire in the discovery cohort had been generated on one and the same sequencing platform. HLA typing included class I and class II loci at four-digit resolution. The number of donors typed differed by locus, with roughly 620-630 for A, B, C, DRB1 and DQB1, 522 for DQA1, nearly 610 for DPA1, and 450 to 480 for DPB1. Four or five DR-DQ haplotypes were handled as single units for association and clustering because linkage in the cohort was strong. On average, around 200,000 unique TCR beta nucleotide sequences were sequenced per donor among some 420 genotyped donors of the cohort, with about 17% of those sequences being non-productive.

The CDR3 contains 16 residues, cysteine and phenylalanine counted. Solely the CDR3 DNA is kept, with 48 bases framed from the first base. V trim: 0 bases; J trim: 3 bases; unmatched bases: 3. According to the germline V gene, CDR1 reads SGHTA and CDR2 reads FQGNSA. The cohort was made up of approximately 700 healthy bone marrow donors. All cohort members were sampled while nominally healthy, although unrecorded immune exposures were likely present. The donor tested CMV seronegative and was one of the 352 seronegative cohort members. A peripheral blood sample was collected from each donor, and TCR beta sequencing was performed on peripheral blood mononuclear cells. The Qiagen DNeasy Blood Extraction Kit was used to extract genomic DNA from the blood cell samples. As concerns this clone: Its specific antigen is unknown. Base qualities were left out, and no much larger clone turns up one base away.

Beyond this particular receptor, the publication reports: The classifier was reported to diagnose cytomegalovirus status with high specificity and sensitivity in both the original cohort and the validation cohort. According to a later analysis, most CMV-associated TCR beta chains appeared to be HLA-restricted, and the HLA associations seemed to be driven largely by CMV exposure. Most TCR sequences were observed very rarely across donors, whereas some public TCRs were present in many individuals. The 87-base-pair reads could not distinguish some IMGT-functional V segments, including TRBV6-2 and TRBV6-3, so those segments were excluded. In a later analysis, TCR association rates were found to vary across HLA loci, with the most associated TCRs seen for DRB1 alleles and the fewest for HLA-C alleles. According to a later genetic analysis, donors in an Asian-associated ancestry cluster had fewer N-insertions in productive TCRs than the approximately 670-donor mean. V-gene and J-gene trimming of TCR beta chains was associated with a missense DCLRE1C variant in a later genetic analysis, and the association was replicated in an independent cohort. Compared with equally common non-associated chains, HLA-associated TCR beta chains in a later analysis were more clonally expanded and had lower generation probabilities. The cohort was sequenced for TCR beta chains only, and without alpha or paired-chain data the features that could be detected were limited. A later analysis reported that several top co-occurrence clusters appeared linked to parvovirus B19, influenza, CMV and Epstein-Barr virus. The presence/absence analyses assumed that sequencing depth was roughly uniform across donors, and that assumption may not be true. A total of 150 to 200 TCR beta chains were listed by the study as associated with cytomegalovirus. Because HLA typing was unavailable for some donors at each locus, only the typed subset was used in association tests. Assigning TCR associations to individual alleles was difficult when HLA alleles, especially DR and DQ, strongly co-occurred. The earlier analysis of a few hundred of the donors excluded 15 to 20 rarely observed V segments, including chromosome 9 orphons, because counts were too low. The authors suggested that the approach could potentially be generalized to other disease states and immunological phenotypes. A cluster of highly shared sequence variants was judged likely to represent a technical artifact of the sequencing pipeline. In an earlier analysis of some 550 of the donors, most TCR beta V segments were observed in productive rearrangements about 90% or about 30% of the time, broadly matching IMGT annotations. In a later analysis, 16,951 TCR beta sequences were associated with specific HLA alleles at a false discovery rate of 0.05. CMV serostatus was the only immune exposure information available for the cohort. In vitro tests confirmed that a few of the cytomegalovirus-associated TCR beta chains recognize cytomegalovirus antigens. Correlated functional status among segregating V segments might be attributable to linkage disequilibrium, but an unknown experimental factor could not be ruled out. A further reported finding was that TCR beta sequences accurately predicted the HLA-A and HLA-B alleles for most subjects in the first cohort.

Library preparation used the immunoSEQ multiplex PCR assay. The multiplex PCR relied on a mix of 60 forward primers for TCR Vbeta segments and 13 reverse primers for TCR Jbeta segments. Amplification of the CDR3 region of rearranged TCR beta genes was performed with a multiplex PCR assay on genomic DNA. On the Illumina HiSeq System, the amplified TCR beta libraries were sequenced as 87-base-pair reads. Concerning the study's data processing: A later analysis tallied around 87 million unique TCR beta chains across the 550 to 850 repertoires, and approximately 11 million of those chains were shared by two or more donors. Raw reads were error-corrected and collapsed into unique sequences by a nearest-neighbor algorithm in which closely related sequences were merged to remove PCR and sequencing errors. V, D and J gene segments were assigned by aligning CDR3 sequences to IMGT reference sequences. For a sequence to be retained, a match of at least six nucleotides was required to both a V gene segment and a J gene segment. Rearrangements were called productive when the CDR3 lacked stop codons and stayed in frame with V and J; all others were non-productive. Following IMGT convention, CDR3 was defined as the stretch from the second conserved V-encoded cysteine up to the conserved J-encoded phenylalanine. The earlier analysis of approximately 590 of the donors excluded any sequence lacking an unambiguous match to a single V gene segment. In an earlier analysis of 587 of the donors, a V segment was called functional when productive rearrangements were above 56.7%, and segregating when the standard deviation between donors exceeded 5%. A statistical classification framework was built for diagnosing cytomegalovirus status from the catalog of TCR beta chain sequences. In a later analysis, V and J genes were assigned by comparing TCR nucleotide sequences against IMGT/GENE-DB human TR gene sequences. The TCRdist pipeline was used in a later analysis to assign CDR3 sequences and most-parsimonious VDJ recombination scenarios. In a later analysis, every TCR beta chain was defined by the combination of its CDR3 amino acid sequence and its V-gene family, and reads without a unique V-gene family were dropped. As a way to deal with suspected cross-contamination and a sequencing artifact, a later analysis dropped over 550 nucleotide sequences that were highly shared and had low generation probability. A later analysis calculated a clonal expansion index for each public chain from normalized within-repertoire ranks of inferred template counts. Generation probabilities in a later analysis came from a VDJ recombination model fitted to out-of-frame rearrangements, and those results were checked against IGoR. In a later analysis, TCR-TCR, TCR-HLA and TCR-CMV co-occurrence was scored with hypergeometric tests, and a repertoire-size bias correction was applied to TCR pairs. In a later analysis, false discovery rates were estimated by permuting HLA or CMV assignments 20 times. A later analysis grouped co-occurring TCRs with DBSCAN, adding TCRdist sequence similarity when clustering within HLA-allele-positive subsets. For co-occurrence clustering, repertoires with fewer than 30,000 or more than 120,000 public chains were excluded, along with 4 to 6 repertoires with anomalous nucleotide sharing. TCRdb took this table from immuneACCESS and kept in-frame rearrangements with V and J called. Such tables lack part of the clones; where checked against another copy, unresolved V genes explain under half of the gap, and the rest is unexplained. The DNA gave D and trimming, while V, J and clone size come from that table. This sample has more than 150,000 clones in its table, and just over 75% of those were observed once. The ten biggest clones cover approximately 1.4% of the sample.

This receptor was taken from a man between 18 and 29 years old in good health and CMV-seronegative. The chain joins TRBV7-2 to TRBJ2-5, and 11 junctional nucleotides match TRBD2. Input material: PBMCs. The nucleotides read TGTGCCAGCAGCTTAGCTAGCGGGGGGGCCAAAGAGACCCAGTACTTC. Translated, it gives CASSLASGGAKETQYF. The full variable domain, with segments outside the CDR3 supplied by the reference TRBV7-2 and TRBJ2-5 proteins, appears as GAGVSQSPSNKVTEKGKDVELRCDPISGHTALYWYRQSLGQGLEFLIYFQGNSAPDKSGLPSDRFSAERTGGSVSTLTIQRTQQEDSAVYLCASSLASGGAKETQYFGPGTRLLVL.